Listed below are T cell receptor beta chains from one sample, sequenced in a study of blood T cell repertoires in COVID-19. TCRdb keeps only in-frame clones here, not all; method: immunoSEQ multiplex PCR. The sample consists of 150,000 to 200,000 clones, approximately 90% of them appearing once. The sequenced sample was peripheral blood. All receptors derive from a man between 18 and 35 years old who had recovered from COVID-19. Both conserved end residues are trimmed from each CDR3.

j_gene,v_gene,CDR3aa
TRBJ1-2,TRBV5-6,ASTDSQAGQNYGYT
TRBJ1-6,TRBV6-4,ASSEDSLSPLH
TRBJ1-3,TRBV7-2,ASSARTGPGNTIY
TRBJ2-2,TRBV4-1,ASSLPGLVTGELF
TRBJ2-7,TRBV7-2,ASSSMPVGTTYEQY
TRBJ1-1,TRBV27,ASGVLQGSMSI
TRBJ1-1,TRBV5-4,ASSFSGGNTEAF
TRBJ1-2,TRBV19,ASSIVPANYGYT
TRBJ1-1,TRBV11-2,ASSPQTVMNTEAF
TRBJ2-1,TRBV27,ASSLANNEQF
TRBJ1-2,TRBV5-4,ASAVRDYGYT
TRBJ2-1,TRBV6-5,ASSTGTSGRNEQF
TRBJ1-1,TRBV12-5,ASGLEGQPSIEAF
TRBJ2-3,TRBV7-8,ASSPKGLDSGRTDTQY
TRBJ1-6,TRBV7-2,ASSPLTGSNSPLH
TRBJ1-5,TRBV4-2,ASSPQGRGGFQPQH
TRBJ1-5,TRBV6-2/TRBV6-3,ASSRDNSNQPQH
TRBJ2-3,TRBV19,ASSSGLAGARPDTQY
TRBJ1-2,TRBV6-5,ASSFVQAGGYT
TRBJ1-5,TRBV5-6,ASSRDRNQPQH
TRBJ2-2,TRBV27,ASSRLAGSNTGELF
TRBJ2-5,TRBV6-5,ASMGGASGQETQY
TRBJ1-1,TRBV7-9,ASSFPNRGVAF
TRBJ2-7,TRBV28,ASSYTSLGSYEQY
TRBJ2-4,TRBV19,ASSITGYGAKNIQY
TRBJ2-3,TRBV7-8,ASSYLAGGTDTQY
TRBJ2-1,TRBV6-2/TRBV6-3,ASSYEGYEQF
TRBJ2-5,TRBV19,ASSKPRASGLETQY
TRBJ1-1,TRBV27,ASSFFWPLNTEAF
TRBJ2-1,TRBV18,ASSPPTGEVAYNEQF
TRBJ1-4,TRBV6-5,ASSRVTNEKLF
TRBJ2-7,TRBV6-1,ASSEGGGRNEQY
TRBJ1-2,TRBV21-1,ASSKETGVVGYGYT
TRBJ1-4,TRBV9,ASSVGNSGNEKLF
TRBJ2-5,TRBV5-1,ASSLLQPETQY
TRBJ2-2,TRBV7-7,ASSFRPPAGQGSPTGELF
TRBJ1-4,TRBV6-6,ASRSFTGGLEEKLF
TRBJ1-2,TRBV20-1,SASNQFRGSNYGYT
TRBJ2-3,TRBV18,ASSDLGQASTDTQY
TRBJ1-1,TRBV7-2,ASSPSTGAGDTEAF
TRBJ2-7,TRBV18,ASSPRQGGPYEQY
TRBJ2-7,TRBV19,ASSIAGQSSYEQY